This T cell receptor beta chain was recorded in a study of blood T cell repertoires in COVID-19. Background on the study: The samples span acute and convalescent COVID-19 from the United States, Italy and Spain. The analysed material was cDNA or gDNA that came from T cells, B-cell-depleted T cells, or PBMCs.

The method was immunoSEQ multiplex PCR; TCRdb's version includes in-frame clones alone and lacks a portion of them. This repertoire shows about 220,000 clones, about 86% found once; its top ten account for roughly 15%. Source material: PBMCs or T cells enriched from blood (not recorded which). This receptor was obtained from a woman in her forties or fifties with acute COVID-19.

In DNA form, the CDR3 reads TGTGCCAGCAACCGGGACAGGGGCTCCTACGAGCAGTACTTC. It encodes CASNRDRGSYEQYF. This rearrangement joins TRBV28 to TRBJ2-7, with 10 bases lining up with TRBD1. V was clipped by 7 bases and J by 0 bases; unmatched bases: 3. This CDR3 has 14 amino acids. Germline CDR1 and CDR2: MDHEN and SYDVKM.